This T cell receptor (beta chain) was profiled in a study of shared clonotypes between healthy human individuals. Broader study findings: Non-shared clonotypes showed lower generation probabilities than clonotypes common to all four donors.

Authors' methods: Junction-only sequences without quality scores were provided by ImmunoSEQ, so filtering was different. The repertoire was sequenced with immunoSEQ multiplex PCR; TCRdb's copy has only in-frame clones and lacks some. The DNA gave D and trimming, while V, J and clone size come from that table. The sample has some 660,000 clones; less than 80% are singletons. Caucasian adults living in Nashville, Tennessee, provided all samples. Splitting the CD4+ cells yielded a CD45RA+ naive subset and a CD45RA-negative memory subset. Many counts were recorded for this clone. The target antigen is unknown. Sequences were obtained from memory CD4+ T cells sorted from blood. Specified subset: CD45RA-negative fraction. The sequence came from a woman in her 30s in good health.

The CDR3 protein is CASSYSRDGSTDTQYF. The CDR3 nucleotides read TGTGCCAGCAGTTACTCCCGGGACGGCAGCACAGATACGCAGTATTTT. The chain has TRBV27 and TRBJ2-3; D may match TRBD1 or TRBD2 (5 bases each). Between the trimmed V and J ends, which lost 4 bases and 0 bases, there was a span of 14 bases. CDR1 and CDR2 from the germline V gene are MNHEY and SMNVEV (reference sequence). The CDR3 contains 16 residues.